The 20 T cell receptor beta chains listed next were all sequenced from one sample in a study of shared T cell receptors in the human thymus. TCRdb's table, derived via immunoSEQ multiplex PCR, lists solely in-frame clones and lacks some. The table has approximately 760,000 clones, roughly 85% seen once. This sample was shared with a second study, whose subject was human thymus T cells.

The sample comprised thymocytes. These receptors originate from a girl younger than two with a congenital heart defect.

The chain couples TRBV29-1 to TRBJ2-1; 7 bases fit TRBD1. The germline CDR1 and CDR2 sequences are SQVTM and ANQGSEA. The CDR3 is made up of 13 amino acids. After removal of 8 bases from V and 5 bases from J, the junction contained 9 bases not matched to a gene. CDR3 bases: TGCAGCATAGGACAGGAGATTGACAATGAGCAGTTCTTC. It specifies CSIGQEIDNEQFF.

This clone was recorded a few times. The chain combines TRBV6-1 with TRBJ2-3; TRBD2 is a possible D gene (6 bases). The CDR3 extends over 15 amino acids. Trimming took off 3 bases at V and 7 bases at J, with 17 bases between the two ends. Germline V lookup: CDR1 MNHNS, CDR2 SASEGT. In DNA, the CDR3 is TGTGCCAGCAGTGATTCTAGCGCGGAATCTAATACGCAGTATTTT. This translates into CASSDSSAESNTQYF.

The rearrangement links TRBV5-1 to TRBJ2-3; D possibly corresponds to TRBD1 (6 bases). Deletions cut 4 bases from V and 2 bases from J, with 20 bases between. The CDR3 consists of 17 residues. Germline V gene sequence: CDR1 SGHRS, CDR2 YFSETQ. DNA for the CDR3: TGCGCCAGCAGCCCCCGGACAGTACGAATCTCCACAGATACGCAGTATTTT. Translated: CASSPRTVRISTDTQYF.

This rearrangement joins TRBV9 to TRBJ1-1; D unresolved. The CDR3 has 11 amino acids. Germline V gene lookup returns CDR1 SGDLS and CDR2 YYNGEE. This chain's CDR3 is CAPDEDTEAFF. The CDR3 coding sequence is TGTGCTCCCGACGAGGACACTGAAGCTTTCTTT. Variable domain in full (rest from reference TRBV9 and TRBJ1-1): DSGVTQTPKHLITATGQRVTLRCSPRSGDLSVYWYQQSLDQGLQFLIQYYNGEERAKGNILERFSAQQFPDLHSELNLSSLELGDSALYFCAPDEDTEAFFGQGTRLTVV.

CDR3 sequence: CASSLELAGGPEETQYF. The CDR3 DNA follows: TGCGCCAGCAGCTTGGAACTAGCGGGGGGGCCGGAAGAGACCCAGTACTTC. The rearrangement uses TRBV5-1 and TRBJ2-5, with TRBD2 matching 13 bases. The CDR3 spans 17 residues. Germline CDR1 SGHRS, CDR2 YFSETQ. Trimming took 0 bases from V and 3 from J; bases not matched to a gene: 5.

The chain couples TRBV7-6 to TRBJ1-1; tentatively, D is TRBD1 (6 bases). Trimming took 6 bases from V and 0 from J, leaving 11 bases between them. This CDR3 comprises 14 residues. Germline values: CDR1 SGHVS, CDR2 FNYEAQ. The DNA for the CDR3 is TGTGCCAGCAGTACAGGGTATGTGAACACTGAAGCTTTCTTT. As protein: CASSTGYVNTEAFF.

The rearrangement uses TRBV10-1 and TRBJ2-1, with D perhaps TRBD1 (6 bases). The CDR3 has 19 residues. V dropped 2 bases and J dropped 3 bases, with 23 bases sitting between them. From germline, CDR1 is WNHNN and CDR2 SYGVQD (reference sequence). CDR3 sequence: CASSEQGCPGGCDYNEQFF. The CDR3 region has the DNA TGCGCCAGCAGTGAGCAGGGGTGCCCCGGCGGGTGTGACTACAATGAGCAGTTCTTC.

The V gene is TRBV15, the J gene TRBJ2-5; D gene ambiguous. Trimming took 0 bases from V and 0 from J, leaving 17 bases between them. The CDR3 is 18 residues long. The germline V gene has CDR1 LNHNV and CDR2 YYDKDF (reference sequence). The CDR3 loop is CATSRDPPVSGNQETQYF. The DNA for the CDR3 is TGTGCCACCAGCAGAGACCCCCCGGTATCAGGTAACCAAGAGACCCAGTACTTC.

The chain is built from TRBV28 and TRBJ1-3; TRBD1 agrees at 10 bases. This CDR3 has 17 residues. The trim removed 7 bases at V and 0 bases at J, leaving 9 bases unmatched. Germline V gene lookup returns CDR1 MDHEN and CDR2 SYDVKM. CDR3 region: CASTPNRDRGSGNTIYF. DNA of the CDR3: TGTGCCAGCACCCCAAACCGGGACAGGGGCTCTGGAAACACCATATATTTT. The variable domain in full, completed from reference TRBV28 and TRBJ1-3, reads DVKVTQSSRYLVKRTGEKVFLECVQDMDHENMFWYRQDPGLGLRLIYFSYDVKMKEKGDIPEGYSVSREKKERFSLILESASTNQTSMYLCASTPNRDRGSGNTIYFGEGSWLTVV.

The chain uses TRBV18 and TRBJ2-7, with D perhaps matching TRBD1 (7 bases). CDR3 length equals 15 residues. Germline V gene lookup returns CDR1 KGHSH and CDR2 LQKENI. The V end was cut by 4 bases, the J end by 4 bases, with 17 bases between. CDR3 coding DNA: TGTGCCAGCTCACTTGATGACAGGGAGGTGTACGAGCAGTACTTC. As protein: CASSLDDREVYEQYF.

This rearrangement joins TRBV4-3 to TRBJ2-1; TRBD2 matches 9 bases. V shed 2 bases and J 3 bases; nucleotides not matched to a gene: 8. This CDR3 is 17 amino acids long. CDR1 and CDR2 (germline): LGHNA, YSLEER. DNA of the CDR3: TGCGCCAGCAGCCAACCTCTAGCGGGGTGGGGCTACAATGAGCAGTTCTTC. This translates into CASSQPLAGWGYNEQFF.

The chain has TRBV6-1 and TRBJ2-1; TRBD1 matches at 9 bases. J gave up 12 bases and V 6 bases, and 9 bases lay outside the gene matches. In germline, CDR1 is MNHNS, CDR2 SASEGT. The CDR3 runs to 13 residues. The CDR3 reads CASSRDRVQGQFF. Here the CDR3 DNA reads TGTGCCAGCAGCCGGGACAGGGTTCAGGGGCAGTTCTTC.

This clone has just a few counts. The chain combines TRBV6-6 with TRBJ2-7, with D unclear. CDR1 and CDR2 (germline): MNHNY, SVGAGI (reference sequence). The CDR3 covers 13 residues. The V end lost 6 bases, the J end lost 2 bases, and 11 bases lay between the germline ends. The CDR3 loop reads CASSHGTPYEQYF. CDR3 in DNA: TGTGCCAGCAGCCACGGTACCCCCTACGAGCAGTACTTC.

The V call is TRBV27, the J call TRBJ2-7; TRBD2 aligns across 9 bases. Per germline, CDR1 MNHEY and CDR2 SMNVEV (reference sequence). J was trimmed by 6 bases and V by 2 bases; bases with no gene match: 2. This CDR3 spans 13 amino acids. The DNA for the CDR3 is TGTGCCAGCAGTTTACTAGCGGGGACCGAGCAGTACTTC. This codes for CASSLLAGTEQYF.

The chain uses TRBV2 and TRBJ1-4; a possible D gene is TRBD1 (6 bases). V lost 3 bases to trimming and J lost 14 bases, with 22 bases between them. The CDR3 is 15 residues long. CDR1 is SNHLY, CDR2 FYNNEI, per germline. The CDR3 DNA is TGTGCCAGCAGTGAGTTTTTACGGGACACCTGGGGTCTGTTTTTT. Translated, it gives CASSEFLRDTWGLFF.

The CDR3 bases are TGTGCCAGCAGCTTAGTTGGGACAGGGATAGACGGGGAGCTGTTTTTT. Translating it yields CASSLVGTGIDGELFF. The rearrangement joins TRBV7-9 to TRBJ2-2; 9 bases are shared with TRBD1. The J segment lost 7 bases and the V segment lost 1 base, leaving 7 bases of the junction unmatched. The CDR3 has 16 residues. In germline, CDR1 is SEHNR, CDR2 FQNEAQ (reference sequence).

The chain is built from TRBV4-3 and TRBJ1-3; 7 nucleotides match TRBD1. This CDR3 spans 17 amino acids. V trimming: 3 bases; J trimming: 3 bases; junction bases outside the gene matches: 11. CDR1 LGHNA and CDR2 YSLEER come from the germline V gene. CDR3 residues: CASSQDAGRQGGNTIYF. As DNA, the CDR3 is TGCGCCAGCAGCCAGGACGCTGGACGACAGGGTGGAAACACCATATATTTT.

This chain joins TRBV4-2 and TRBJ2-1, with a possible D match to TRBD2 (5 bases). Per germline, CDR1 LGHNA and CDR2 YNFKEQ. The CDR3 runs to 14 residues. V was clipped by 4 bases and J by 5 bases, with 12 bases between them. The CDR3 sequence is CASSPRGPHNEQFF. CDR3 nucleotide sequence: TGTGCCAGCAGCCCCCGAGGGCCCCACAATGAGCAGTTCTTC.

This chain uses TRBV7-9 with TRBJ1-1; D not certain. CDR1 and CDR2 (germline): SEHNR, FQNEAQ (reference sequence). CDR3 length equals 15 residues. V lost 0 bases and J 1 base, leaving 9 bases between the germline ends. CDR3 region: CASSLARRENTEAFF. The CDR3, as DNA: TGTGCCAGCAGCTTAGCTCGGCGGGAGAACACTGAAGCTTTCTTT.

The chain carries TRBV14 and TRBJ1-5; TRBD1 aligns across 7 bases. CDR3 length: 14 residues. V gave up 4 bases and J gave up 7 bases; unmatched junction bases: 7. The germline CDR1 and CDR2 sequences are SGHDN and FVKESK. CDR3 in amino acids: CASSRTGVGQPQHF. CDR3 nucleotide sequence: TGTGCCAGCAGCCGCACAGGGGTGGGACAGCCCCAGCATTTT. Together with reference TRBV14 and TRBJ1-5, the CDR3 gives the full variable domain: EAGVTQFPSHSVIEKGQTVTLRCDPISGHDNLYWYRRVMGKEIKFLLHFVKESKQDESGMPNNRFLAERTGGTYSTLKVQPAELEDSGVYFCASSRTGVGQPQHFGDGTRLSIL.